Reported below is one T cell receptor (beta chain). Its antigen is undetermined. Running of the v3.0 immunoSEQ assay took place at survey level. Generated by immunoSEQ multiplex PCR, the TCRdb table keeps only in-frame clones and is missing some. The table includes 20,000 to 25,000 clones, 86% detected once. These data come from a study of long-term antiretroviral therapy in people with HIV. Study-wide results and caveats: Control repertoires displayed wider CDR3 length ranges than the HIV repertoires. Participants lacked recorded data on ART adherence, viral resistance or therapy changes. Blood dates from the mid-2000s to the late 2010s, possibly under older ART regimens. An increase in diversity followed ART, yet levels stayed below transplant donor controls.

This material consisted of unsorted PBMCs, taken 1.3 years after starting antiretroviral therapy. The sequence was collected from a man aged 55 to 69 with HIV.

The CDR3 DNA reads TGTGCCAGCAGCTACCGGGACAGTGGGTTGAGCTCCTACAATGAGCAGTTCTTC. Protein: CASSYRDSGLSSYNEQFF. The chain has TRBV13 and TRBJ2-1, with 7 bases aligning to TRBD1. The CDR3 is made up of 18 amino acids. V trimming: 4 bases; J trimming: 0 bases; junction bases outside the gene matches: 12. The germline V gene has CDR1 PRHDT and CDR2 FYEKMQ (reference sequence).